This T cell receptor beta chain came from a study of blood T cell repertoires in COVID-19. Clones were read by immunoSEQ multiplex PCR, and TCRdb kept only the in-frame ones, dropping some. The table records hundreds of thousands of clones, more than 70% of them present only once. This clone was picked up one time. CDR3 length: 15 amino acids. J lost 3 bases, V lost 5 bases, and 9 bases had no gene match. Looked up from germline, CDR1 is SGHNT and CDR2 is YENEEA. This TCR was recovered from a woman aged 25 to 39 who had recovered from COVID-19. The V call is TRBV11-3, the J call TRBJ2-7; 8 bases are shared with TRBD2. Material for sequencing was peripheral blood. CDR3 bases: TGTGCCAGCAGCCCGGGACTAGACAGTAGCTACGAGCAGTACTTC. Translated, it gives CASSPGLDSSYEQYF. Full variable domain (remainder filled in from reference TRBV11-3 and TRBJ2-7): EAGVVQSPRYKIIEKKQPVAFWCNPISGHNTLYWYLQNLGQGPELLIRYENEEAVDDSQLPKDRFSAERLKGVDSTLKIQPAELGDSAVYLCASSPGLDSSYEQYFGPGTRLTVT.